This T cell receptor (beta chain) was profiled in a study of cytomegalovirus exposure and HLA in healthy donors. Findings and limits, study-wide: Some public TCRs appeared in many individuals, while most sequences were rare.

This clone was recorded only once. Its antigen is not known. 60 Vbeta and 13 Jbeta primers were used in PCR. Sequenced by immunoSEQ multiplex PCR; TCRdb stores in-frame clones only, minus some. The top ten hold 7.8% of the sample, which has about 64,000 clones, approximately 80% seen once. This CDR3 has 15 amino acids. In germline, CDR1 is MGHRA, CDR2 YSYEKL. Trimming pared 0 bases from V and 8 bases from J, leaving 11 bases between. The chain links TRBV4-1 to TRBJ1-6; tentative D call: TRBD1 (5 bases). This TCR came from a man aged 18 to 29 in good health and CMV-seropositive. Sequencing input: PBMCs. Here the CDR3 reads CASSQDQAGYSPLHF. The CDR3 nucleotides read TGCGCCAGCAGCCAAGATCAGGCAGGGTATTCACCCCTCCACTTT.